Detailed here is one TCR beta chain. Its antigen is unidentified. TCRdb's table, derived via immunoSEQ multiplex PCR, lists solely in-frame clones and lacks some. The sample holds more than 45,000 clones, about 97% seen once. This sample was taken from a study of siplizumab effects on memory and regulatory T cells. Unstimulated naive, memory, effector memory and TEMRA subsets from a few donor pairs were sequenced. Findings and caveats of the study: Major contributors to the alloresponse seemed to be naive T cells, which also appeared more diverse than memory cells. The mean Treg-derived percentage of mappable alloreactive CD4+ clones was 55% to 80% with siplizumab compared with approximately 30% in controls. Siplizumab produced a significant drop in alloreactive sequences attributable to unstimulated CD4+ memory cells.

With V trimmed by 1 base and J by 2 bases, 8 bases remained unmatched. CDR1 is GTSNPN and CDR2 is SVGIG in the germline V gene (reference sequence). This CDR3 region has 16 residues. Sequences were obtained from naive CD4+ T cells sorted from blood. This rearrangement joins TRBV30 to TRBJ1-2; 9 bases fit TRBD1. The receptor comes from a human donor in good health. CDR3 region: CAWSGGQGEINYGYTF. The CDR3, as DNA: TGTGCCTGGAGTGGGGGACAGGGTGAAATAAACTATGGCTACACCTTC.